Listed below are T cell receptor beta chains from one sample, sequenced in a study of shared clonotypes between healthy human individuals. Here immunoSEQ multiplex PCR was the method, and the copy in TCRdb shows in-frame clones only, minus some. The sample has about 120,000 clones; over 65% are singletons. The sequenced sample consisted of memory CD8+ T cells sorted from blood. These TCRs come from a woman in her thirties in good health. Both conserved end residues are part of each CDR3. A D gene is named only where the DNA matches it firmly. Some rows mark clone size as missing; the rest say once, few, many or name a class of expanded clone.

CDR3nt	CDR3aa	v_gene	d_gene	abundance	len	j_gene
TGTGCCTGGACAGTAGGGAACACTGAAGCTTTCTTT	CAWTVGNTEAFF	TRBV30	NA	NA	12	TRBJ1-1
TGTGCCTGGAGTGTATCCGCGTACTTCTCTGGAAACACCATATATTTT	CAWSVSAYFSGNTIYF	TRBV30	NA	few	16	TRBJ1-3
TGTGCCAGTAAAGCGGGAGAGGTAGATACGCAGTATTTT	CASKAGEVDTQYF	TRBV6-1	TRBD2	NA	13	TRBJ2-3
TGTGCCAGCAGCCCGGGACAGGAATACAATGAGCAGTTCTTC	CASSPGQEYNEQFF	TRBV2	TRBD1	NA	14	TRBJ2-1
TGTGCCAGCAGCTTTCGGGAGGCGTCCAATGAGCAGTTCTTC	CASSFREASNEQFF	TRBV11-2	TRBD2	NA	14	TRBJ2-1
TGCGCCAGCAGCCAAGTACTAGCGGGAGGCTACGAGCAGTACTTC	CASSQVLAGGYEQYF	TRBV4-1	TRBD2	NA	15	TRBJ2-7
TGTGCCAGTAGTTTGGACAGTAACTACGAGCAGTACTTC	CASSLDSNYEQYF	TRBV19	NA	NA	13	TRBJ2-7
TGTGCCAGCAGCAAGGGACAGAATCAAGCTTTCTTT	CASSKGQNQAFF	TRBV2	TRBD1	NA	12	TRBJ1-1
TGTGCCAGCAGCTTGGCGAGGTACAGGGGACACTATGGCTACACCTTC	CASSLARYRGHYGYTF	TRBV5-4	TRBD1	NA	16	TRBJ1-2
TGTGCCAGCATCTCCGCAGGGGGCCCGAACTACGAGCAGTACTTC	CASISAGGPNYEQYF	TRBV7-9	TRBD1	NA	15	TRBJ2-7
TGTGCCAGCAGCTCTTACTATTCTAACGGCGAGCAGTACTTC	CASSSYYSNGEQYF	TRBV7-2	NA	once	14	TRBJ2-7
TGTGCCAGCAGTGGAAGGCTAGCGGGAGCAGATACGCAGTATTTT	CASSGRLAGADTQYF	TRBV2	TRBD2	NA	15	TRBJ2-3
TGTGCCAGCAGTATAGCGGGAGGGGCCCCCTACGAGCAGTACTTC	CASSIAGGAPYEQYF	TRBV27	TRBD2	NA	15	TRBJ2-7
TGCGCCAGCAGCCACCTTACAGGCATCTGGGAAAAACTGTTTTTT	CASSHLTGIWEKLFF	TRBV4-1	NA	NA	15	TRBJ1-4
TGTGCCAGTAGTAGGGGACAGGGTGGAGATACGCAGTATTTT	CASSRGQGGDTQYF	TRBV19	TRBD1	once	14	TRBJ2-3
TGTGCCAGCAGCTCATACCTCAGGGGTGACGAGCAGTACTTC	CASSSYLRGDEQYF	TRBV7-2	NA	few	14	TRBJ2-7
TGTGCCAGCAGCGTAGACCCCGCCTACGAGCAGTACTTC	CASSVDPAYEQYF	TRBV9	NA	once	13	TRBJ2-7
TGTGCCATCAGTCAATTTCCGGGAACCCTCGACTACGAGCAGTACTTC	CAISQFPGTLDYEQYF	TRBV10-3	NA	NA	16	TRBJ2-7
TGTGCCAGCAGTGTGAGCGACGGCGGTAATGAAAAACTGTTTTTT	CASSVSDGGNEKLFF	TRBV6-1	NA	few	15	TRBJ1-4
TGCGCCAGCAGCCGCCAAGGCCCGGGGTTCGACGAGCAGTACTTC	CASSRQGPGFDEQYF	TRBV4-1	NA	once	15	TRBJ2-7
TGTGCCAGCAGTAGTGGGAGGGACGAGCAGTACTTC	CASSSGRDEQYF	TRBV25-1	TRBD2	NA	12	TRBJ2-7
TGCGCCAGCAGCCCGGACAGTACGAACACTGAAGCTTTCTTT	CASSPDSTNTEAFF	TRBV5-1	NA	NA	14	TRBJ1-1
TGTGCCAGCAGCCCCAAGACTAGACACACAGATACGCAGTATTTT	CASSPKTRHTDTQYF	TRBV7-8	NA	NA	15	TRBJ2-3
TGTGCCAGCAGGGGCCGGGACAGGGACACCTACGAGCAGTACTTC	CASRGRDRDTYEQYF	TRBV5-5	TRBD1	NA	15	TRBJ2-7
TGTGCCAGCAGCGCTGTCCGAGGGATCTACGAGCAGTACTTC	CASSAVRGIYEQYF	TRBV2	NA	NA	14	TRBJ2-7
TGTGCCAGCAGCTCCGTAGGACTAGCGGGAGATAGCTACGAGCAGTACTTC	CASSSVGLAGDSYEQYF	TRBV11-2	TRBD2	NA	17	TRBJ2-7
TGTGCCAGTAGCGCCGGGTCTTCCCAGCATTTT	CASSAGSSQHF	TRBV19	NA	NA	11	TRBJ1-5
TGTGCCAGCAGCTCGGGACAATCAGGCACAGATACGCAGTATTTT	CASSSGQSGTDTQYF	TRBV7-9	NA	few	15	TRBJ2-3
TGTGCCAGTAGTGTTACAGGTTGGGATACGCAGTATTTT	CASSVTGWDTQYF	TRBV19	NA	NA	13	TRBJ2-3
TGTGCCAGTAGTACAAGGACAGGGGCCTCGGGGGAGCTGTTTTTT	CASSTRTGASGELFF	TRBV19	TRBD1	few	15	TRBJ2-2
TGTGCCAGCAGGGTCCTAGCGGGATTCGGGGGTACAGATACGCAGTATTTT	CASRVLAGFGGTDTQYF	TRBV25-1	TRBD2	many	17	TRBJ2-3
TGTGCCAGCAGTTTAGGACAAATAGGGAATCAGCCCCAGCATTTT	CASSLGQIGNQPQHF	TRBV28	NA	NA	15	TRBJ1-5
TGTGCCTGGACCCGAAGATGGCGGACCCCCTATGGCTACACCTTC	CAWTRRWRTPYGYTF	TRBV30	NA	NA	15	TRBJ1-2
TGTGCCACGCGGACGGGCGGGGAGCAGTACTTC	CATRTGGEQYF	TRBV7-9	NA	NA	11	TRBJ2-7
TGCGCCAGCAGCCAAAGCCTGGGGGCGAACACTGAAGCTTTCTTT	CASSQSLGANTEAFF	TRBV4-1	NA	NA	15	TRBJ1-1
TGTGCCAGCAGCTTGGGGTGGGATGAGCAGTTCTTC	CASSLGWDEQFF	TRBV5-4	NA	few	12	TRBJ2-1
TGTGCTAGTGGTTTGCCAGGGGATGATACTGAAGCTTTCTTT	CASGLPGDDTEAFF	TRBV12-5	NA	NA	14	TRBJ1-1